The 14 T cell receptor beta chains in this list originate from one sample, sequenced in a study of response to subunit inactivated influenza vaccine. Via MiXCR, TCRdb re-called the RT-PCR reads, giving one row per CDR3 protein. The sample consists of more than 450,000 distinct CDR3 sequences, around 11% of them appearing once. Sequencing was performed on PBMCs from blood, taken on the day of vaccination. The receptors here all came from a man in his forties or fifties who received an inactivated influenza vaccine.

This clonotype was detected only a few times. The CDR3 region is CASSVGGSTSGDTQYF. CDR3 DNA: TGTGCCAGCAGCGTAGGCGGCAGTACTAGCGGGGATACGCAGTATTTT. V and J are TRBV9 and TRBJ2-3; 9 bases match TRBD2. The CDR3 runs 16 residues. V was pared by 0 bases and J by 6 bases, with 8 bases of the junction left unmatched. Germline loops: CDR1 SGDLS, CDR2 YYNGEE.

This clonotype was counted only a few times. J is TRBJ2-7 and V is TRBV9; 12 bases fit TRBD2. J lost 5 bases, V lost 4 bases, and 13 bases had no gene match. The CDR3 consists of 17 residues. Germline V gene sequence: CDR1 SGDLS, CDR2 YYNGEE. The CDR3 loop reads CASSLGLAGWRGNEQYF. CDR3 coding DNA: TGTGCCAGCAGCTTAGGACTAGCGGGATGGAGAGGCAACGAGCAGTACTTC.

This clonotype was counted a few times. The CDR3 bases are TGTGCCAGCAGCGCTCTGAGGAGCGGGATATACGAGCAGTACTTC. It translates to CASSALRSGIYEQYF. The chain links TRBV5-6 to TRBJ2-7; TRBD2 matches at 7 bases. Per the germline V gene, CDR1 is SGHDT and CDR2 is YYEEEE. There are 15 residues in the CDR3. Trimming cost V 4 bases and J 4 bases; bases outside gene matches: 11.

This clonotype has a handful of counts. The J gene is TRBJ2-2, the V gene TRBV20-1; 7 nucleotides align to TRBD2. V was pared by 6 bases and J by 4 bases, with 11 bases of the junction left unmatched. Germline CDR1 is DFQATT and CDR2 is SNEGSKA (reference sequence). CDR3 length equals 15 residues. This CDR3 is CSALKGGSVTGELFF. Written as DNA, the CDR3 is TGCAGTGCGCTTAAGGGCGGGAGCGTCACCGGGGAGCTGTTTTTT.

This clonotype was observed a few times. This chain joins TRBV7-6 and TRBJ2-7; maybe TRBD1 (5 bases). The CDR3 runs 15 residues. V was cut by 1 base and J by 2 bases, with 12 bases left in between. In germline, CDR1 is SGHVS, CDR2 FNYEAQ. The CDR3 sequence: CASSLVAGNTYEQYF. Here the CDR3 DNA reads TGTGCCAGCAGCTTAGTAGCAGGGAACACCTACGAGCAGTACTTC.

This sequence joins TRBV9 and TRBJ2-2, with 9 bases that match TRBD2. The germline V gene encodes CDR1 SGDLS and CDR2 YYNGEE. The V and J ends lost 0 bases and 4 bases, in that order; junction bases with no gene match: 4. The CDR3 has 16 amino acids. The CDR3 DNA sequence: TGTGCCAGCAGCGTAGACAGCGGGAGGATCACCGGGGAGCTGTTTTTT. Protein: CASSVDSGRITGELFF. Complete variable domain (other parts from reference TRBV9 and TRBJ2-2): DSGVTQTPKHLITATGQRVTLRCSPRSGDLSVYWYQQSLDQGLQFLIQYYNGEERAKGNILERFSAQQFPDLHSELNLSSLELGDSALYFCASSVDSGRITGELFFGEGSRLTVL.

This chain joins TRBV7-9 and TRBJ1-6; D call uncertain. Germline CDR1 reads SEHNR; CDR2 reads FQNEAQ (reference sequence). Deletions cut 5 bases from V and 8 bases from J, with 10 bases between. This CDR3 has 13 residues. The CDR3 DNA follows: TGTGCCAGCAGCACAGATGGGGATTCACCCCTCCACTTT. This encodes CASSTDGDSPLHF.

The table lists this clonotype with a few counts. CDR3 nucleotide sequence: TGTGCCAGCAGCTTAGGACTAGCGGGAGGGCCGCAGGAGACCCAGTACTTC. Its protein product is CASSLGLAGGPQETQYF. The chain links TRBV13 to TRBJ2-5; TRBD2 agrees at 13 bases. The CDR3 loop spans 17 amino acids. With V trimmed by 0 bases and J by 5 bases, 6 bases remained unmatched. Germline V gives CDR1 PRHDT, CDR2 FYEKMQ (reference sequence).

CDR3: CATSDPTRGQETQYF. CDR3 in DNA: TGTGCCACCAGTGATCCTACCAGGGGACAAGAGACCCAGTACTTC. The chain has TRBV24-1 and TRBJ2-5; D possibly corresponds to TRBD1 (6 bases). The CDR3 sequence is 15 residues long. V lost 3 bases and J 2 bases, leaving 12 bases between the germline ends. The germline V gene encodes CDR1 KGHDR and CDR2 SFDVKD.

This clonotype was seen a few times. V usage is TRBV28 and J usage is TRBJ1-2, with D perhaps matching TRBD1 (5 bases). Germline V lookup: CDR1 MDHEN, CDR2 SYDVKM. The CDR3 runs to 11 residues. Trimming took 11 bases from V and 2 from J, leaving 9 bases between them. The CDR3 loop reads CAGAGNYGYTF. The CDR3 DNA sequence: TGTGCCGGAGCAGGGAACTATGGCTACACCTTC.

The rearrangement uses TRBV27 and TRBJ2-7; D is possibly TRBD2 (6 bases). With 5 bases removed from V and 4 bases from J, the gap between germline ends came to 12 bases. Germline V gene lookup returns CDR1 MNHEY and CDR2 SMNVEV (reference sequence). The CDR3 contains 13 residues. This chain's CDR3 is CASSPRREYEQYF. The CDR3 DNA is TGTGCCAGCAGTCCCCGACGGGAGTACGAGCAGTACTTC.

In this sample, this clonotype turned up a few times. For the CDR3, the DNA is TGCAGCGTTTTTCCCCAGGGGGGGCTCGCAGATACGCAGTATTTT. It specifies CSVFPQGGLADTQYF. The V gene is TRBV29-1, the J gene TRBJ2-3, with D perhaps matching TRBD1 or TRBD2 (7 bases each). Between the trimmed V and J ends, which lost 5 bases and 4 bases, there was a span of 19 bases. CDR3 size: 15 residues. Germline V gene sequence: CDR1 SQVTM, CDR2 ANQGSEA.

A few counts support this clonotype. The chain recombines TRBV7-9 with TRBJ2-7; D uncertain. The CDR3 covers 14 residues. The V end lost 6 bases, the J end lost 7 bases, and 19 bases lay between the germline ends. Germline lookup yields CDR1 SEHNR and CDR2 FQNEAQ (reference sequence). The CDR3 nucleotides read TGTGCCAGCAGACCTCGGGCAGGCAGCTTAGAGCAGTACTTC. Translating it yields CASRPRAGSLEQYF.

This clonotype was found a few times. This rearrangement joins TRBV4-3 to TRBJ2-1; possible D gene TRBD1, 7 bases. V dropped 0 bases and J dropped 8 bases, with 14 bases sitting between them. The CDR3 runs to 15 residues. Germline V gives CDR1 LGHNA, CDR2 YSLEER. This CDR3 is CASSQDQGRGDEQFF. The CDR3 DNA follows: TGCGCCAGCAGCCAAGACCAGGGCAGGGGGGATGAGCAGTTCTTC.